A single sample gave rise to the 2 T cell receptor beta chains below, sequenced in a study of metastatic and nonmetastatic thyroid tumors. Nobody among the patients had been given any treatment before thyroid surgery. TCRdb ran MiXCR on the PCR reads. Among tens of thousands of clones listed, approximately 20% were seen once. Specimen: blood. The receptors derive from a male donor with papillary thyroid cancer or a benign thyroid nodule (not recorded which). Some clones in this sample may be carry-over from other donors' samples.

This clone was observed many times. The chain is built from TRBV10-3 and TRBJ2-3; D is possibly TRBD2 (6 bases). V lost 6 bases, J lost 2 bases, and 12 bases lay in between. CDR1 ENHRY and CDR2 SYGVKD come from the germline V gene. The CDR3 contains 14 residues. The DNA of the CDR3 is TGTGCCATCAGCCCCGGGAGTTCCACAGATACGCAGTATTTT. Translating gives CAISPGSSTDTQYF.

This clone was seen at least ten times. The rearrangement joins TRBV20-1 to TRBJ1-1; unclear D gene. The CDR3 contains 16 residues. Germline CDR1 reads DFQATT; CDR2 reads SNEGSKA (reference sequence). Trimming shortened V by 3 bases and J by 3 bases, and 20 bases separated the two germline ends. CDR3 bases: TGCAGTGCTAGGAGGTTAACACAGTACTATCACACTGAAGCTTTCTTT. Amino acid sequence: CSARRLTQYYHTEAFF.